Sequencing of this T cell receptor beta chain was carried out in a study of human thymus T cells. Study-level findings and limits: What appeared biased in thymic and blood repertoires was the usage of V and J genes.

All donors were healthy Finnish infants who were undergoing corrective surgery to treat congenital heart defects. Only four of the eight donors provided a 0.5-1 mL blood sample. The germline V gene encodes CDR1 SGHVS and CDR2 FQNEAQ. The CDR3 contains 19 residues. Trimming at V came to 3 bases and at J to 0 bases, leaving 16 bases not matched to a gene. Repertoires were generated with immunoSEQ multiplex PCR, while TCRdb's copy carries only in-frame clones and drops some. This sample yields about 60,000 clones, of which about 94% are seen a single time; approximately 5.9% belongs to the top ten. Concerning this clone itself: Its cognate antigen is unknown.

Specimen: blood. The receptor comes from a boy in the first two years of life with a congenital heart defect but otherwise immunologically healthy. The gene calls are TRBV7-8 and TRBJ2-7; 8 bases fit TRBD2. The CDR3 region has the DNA TGTGCCAGCAGCTTGATCGGGCTAGCGGGCCGGGGGAGCTCCTACGAGCAGTACTTC. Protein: CASSLIGLAGRGSSYEQYF.